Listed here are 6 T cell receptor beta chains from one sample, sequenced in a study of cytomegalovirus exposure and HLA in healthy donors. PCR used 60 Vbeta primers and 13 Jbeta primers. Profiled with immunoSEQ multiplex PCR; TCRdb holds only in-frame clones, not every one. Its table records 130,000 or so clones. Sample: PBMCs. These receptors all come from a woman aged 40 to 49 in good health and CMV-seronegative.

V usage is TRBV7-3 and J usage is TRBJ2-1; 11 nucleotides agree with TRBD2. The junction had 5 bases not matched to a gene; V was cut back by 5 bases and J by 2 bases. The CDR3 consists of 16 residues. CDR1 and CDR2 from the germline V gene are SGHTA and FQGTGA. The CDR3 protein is CASSLAGGQAYNEQFF. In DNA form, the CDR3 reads TGTGCCAGCAGCCTAGCGGGGGGCCAAGCCTACAATGAGCAGTTCTTC.

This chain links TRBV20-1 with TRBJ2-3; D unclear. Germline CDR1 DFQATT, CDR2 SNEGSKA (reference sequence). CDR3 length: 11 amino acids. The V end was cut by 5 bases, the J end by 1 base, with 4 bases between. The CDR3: CSAEGTDTQYF. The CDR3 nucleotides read TGCAGTGCTGAGGGCACAGATACGCAGTATTTT.

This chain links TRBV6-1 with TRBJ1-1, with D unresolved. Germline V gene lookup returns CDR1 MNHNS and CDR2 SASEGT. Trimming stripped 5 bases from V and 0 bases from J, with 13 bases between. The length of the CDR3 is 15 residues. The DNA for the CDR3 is TGTGCCAGCAGTTTGTACAGCCAGATGAACACTGAAGCTTTCTTT. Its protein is CASSLYSQMNTEAFF.

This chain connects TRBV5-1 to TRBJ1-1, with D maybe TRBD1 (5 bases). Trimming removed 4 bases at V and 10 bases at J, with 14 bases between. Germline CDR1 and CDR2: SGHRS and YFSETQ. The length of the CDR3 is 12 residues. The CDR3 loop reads CASSPTGGAAFF. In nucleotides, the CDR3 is TGCGCCAGCAGCCCCACTGGAGGGGCAGCTTTCTTT. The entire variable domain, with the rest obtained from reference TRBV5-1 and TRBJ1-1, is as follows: KAGVTQTPRYLIKTRGQQVTLSCSPISGHRSVSWYQQTPGQGLQFLFEYFSETQRNKGNFPGRFSGRQFSNSRSEMNVSTLELGDSALYLCASSPTGGAAFFGQGTRLTVV.

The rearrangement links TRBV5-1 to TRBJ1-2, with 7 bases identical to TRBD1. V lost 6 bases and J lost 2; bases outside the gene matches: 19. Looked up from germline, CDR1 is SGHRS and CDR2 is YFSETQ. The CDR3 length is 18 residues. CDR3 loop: CASTRRAPGTERNYGYTF. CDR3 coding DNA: TGCGCCAGCACCCGGCGCGCTCCCGGGACAGAAAGAAACTATGGCTACACCTTC.

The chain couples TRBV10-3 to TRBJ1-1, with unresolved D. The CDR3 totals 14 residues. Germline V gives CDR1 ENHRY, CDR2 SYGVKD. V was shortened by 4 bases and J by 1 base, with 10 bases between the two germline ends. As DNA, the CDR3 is TGTGCCATCAGTGGAAAGAAACAGAACACTGAAGCTTTCTTT. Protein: CAISGKKQNTEAFF.